This TCR beta chain derives from a study of vaccination and CD4 T cells after COVID-19. Sequenced with the Oncomine TCR Beta short-read assay was DNA taken from cultured CD4+ T cells. MiXCR was run by TCRdb on the PCR reads, yielding one entry per CDR3 protein. The sample includes 20,000 to 25,000 distinct CDR3 sequences, around 37% of them seen just once. Time point specified: late sampling 161 to 241 days after vaccination in a few convalescent patients. Treatment: approximately nine-day PBMC culture with coronavirus spike peptide pools or control peptides (ViraFEST assay). A word on this clonotype: Its cognate antigen is unknown.

Germline V gene sequence: CDR1 KGHDR, CDR2 SFDVKD. Unmatched junction bases numbered 10, after V lost 4 bases and J lost 5 bases. The CDR3 runs 15 residues. This rearrangement joins TRBV24-1 to TRBJ2-7; 7 positions agree with TRBD1. Sample: CD4+ T cells from blood, cultured in vitro, taken about 7 months after SARS-CoV-2 vaccination. The source is a human donor who had recovered from COVID-19. CDR3 DNA sequence: TGTGCCACCAGTGACTCCGACAGGGTTAGCCACGAGCAGTACTTC. It translates to CATSDSDRVSHEQYF.